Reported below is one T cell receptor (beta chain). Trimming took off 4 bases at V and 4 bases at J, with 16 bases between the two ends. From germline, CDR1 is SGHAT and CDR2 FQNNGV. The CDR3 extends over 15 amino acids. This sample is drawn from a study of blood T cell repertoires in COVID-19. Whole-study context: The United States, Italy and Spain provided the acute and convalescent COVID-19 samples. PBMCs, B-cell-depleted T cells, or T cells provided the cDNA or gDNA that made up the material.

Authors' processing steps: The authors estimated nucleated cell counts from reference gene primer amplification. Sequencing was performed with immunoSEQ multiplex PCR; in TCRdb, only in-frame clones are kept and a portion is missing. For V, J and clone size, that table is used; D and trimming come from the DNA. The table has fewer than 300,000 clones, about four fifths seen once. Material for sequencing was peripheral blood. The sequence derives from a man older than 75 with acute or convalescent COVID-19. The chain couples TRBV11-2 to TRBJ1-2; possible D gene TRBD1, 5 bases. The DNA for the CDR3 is TGTGCCAGCAGCTCCGGGGGTACCGGGGGCTATGGCTACACCTTC. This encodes CASSSGGTGGYGYTF.